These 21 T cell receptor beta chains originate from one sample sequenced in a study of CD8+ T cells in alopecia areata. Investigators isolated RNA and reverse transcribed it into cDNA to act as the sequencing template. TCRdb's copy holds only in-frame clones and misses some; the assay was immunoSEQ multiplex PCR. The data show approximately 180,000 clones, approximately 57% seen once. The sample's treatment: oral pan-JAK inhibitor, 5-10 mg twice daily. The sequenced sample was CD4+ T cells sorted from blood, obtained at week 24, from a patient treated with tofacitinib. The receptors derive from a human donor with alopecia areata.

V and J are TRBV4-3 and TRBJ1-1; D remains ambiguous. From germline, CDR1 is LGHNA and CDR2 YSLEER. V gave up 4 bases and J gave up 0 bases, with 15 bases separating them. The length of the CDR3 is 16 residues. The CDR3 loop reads CASSRSLAEVNTEAFF. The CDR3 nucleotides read TGCGCCAGCAGCCGATCACTCGCCGAGGTGAACACTGAAGCTTTCTTT.

CDR3 amino acids: CAWIPSGGAGETQYF. In DNA form, the CDR3 reads TGTGCCTGGATCCCCAGCGGGGGGGCCGGGGAGACCCAGTACTTC. The chain joins TRBV30 to TRBJ2-5; 10 bases match TRBD2. V lost 4 bases and J lost 5; bases outside the gene matches: 10. The CDR3 is 15 residues long. Per the germline V gene, CDR1 is GTSNPN and CDR2 is SVGIG (reference sequence).

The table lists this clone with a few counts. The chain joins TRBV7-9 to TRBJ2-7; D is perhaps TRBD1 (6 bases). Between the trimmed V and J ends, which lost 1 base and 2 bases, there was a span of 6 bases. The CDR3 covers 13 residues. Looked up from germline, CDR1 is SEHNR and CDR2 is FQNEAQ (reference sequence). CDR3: CASSLGTAYEQYF. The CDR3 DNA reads TGTGCCAGCAGCTTAGGGACAGCCTACGAGCAGTACTTC.

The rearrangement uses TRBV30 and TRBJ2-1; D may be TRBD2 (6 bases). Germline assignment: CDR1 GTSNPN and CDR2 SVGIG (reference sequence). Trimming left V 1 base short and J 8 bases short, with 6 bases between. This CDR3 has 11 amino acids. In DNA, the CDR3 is TGTGCCTGGAGTGGGGGGGATGAGCAGTTCTTC. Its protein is CAWSGGDEQFF.

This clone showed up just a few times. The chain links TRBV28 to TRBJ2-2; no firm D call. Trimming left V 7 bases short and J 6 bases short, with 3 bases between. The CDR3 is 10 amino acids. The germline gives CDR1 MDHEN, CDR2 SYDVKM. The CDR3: CASIAGELFF. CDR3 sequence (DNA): TGTGCCAGCATTGCCGGGGAGCTGTTTTTT.

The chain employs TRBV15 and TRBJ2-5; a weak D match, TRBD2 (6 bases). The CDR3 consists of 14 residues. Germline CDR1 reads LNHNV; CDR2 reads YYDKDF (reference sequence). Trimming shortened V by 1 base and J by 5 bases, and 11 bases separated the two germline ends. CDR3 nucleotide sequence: TGTGCCACCAGCAGAGTCGAGGCGGGGGAGACCCAGTACTTC. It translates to CATSRVEAGETQYF.

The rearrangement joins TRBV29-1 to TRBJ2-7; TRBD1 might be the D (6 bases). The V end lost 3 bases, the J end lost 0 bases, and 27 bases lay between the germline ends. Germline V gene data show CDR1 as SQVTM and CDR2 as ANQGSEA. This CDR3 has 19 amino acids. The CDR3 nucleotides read TGCAGCGTTGAGAGTTCCTGGGACACCCAAAGGTTGAGCTCCTACGAGCAGTACTTC. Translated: CSVESSWDTQRLSSYEQYF.

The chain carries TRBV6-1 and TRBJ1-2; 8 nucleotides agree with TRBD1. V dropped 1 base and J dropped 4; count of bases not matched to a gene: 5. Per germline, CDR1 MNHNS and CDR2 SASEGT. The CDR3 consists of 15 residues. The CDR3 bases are TGTGCCAGCAGTGAAGGGGCAGGGGGCGCCTATGGCTACACCTTC. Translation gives CASSEGAGGAYGYTF.

CDR3: CAWTPGVREKLFF. CDR3 DNA sequence: TGTGCCTGGACCCCAGGAGTAAGAGAAAAACTGTTTTTT. V gene TRBV30 combines with J gene TRBJ1-4; unclear D gene. CDR3 length: 13 residues. V dropped 4 bases and J dropped 8 bases, with 14 bases sitting between them. Germline loops: CDR1 GTSNPN, CDR2 SVGIG (reference sequence). Filled out from reference TRBV30 and TRBJ1-4, the complete variable domain reads SQTIHQWPATLVQPVGSPLSLECTVEGTSNPNLYWYRQAAGRGLQLLFYSVGIGQISSEVPQNLSASRPQDRQFILSSKKLLLSDSGFYLCAWTPGVREKLFFGSGTQLSVL.

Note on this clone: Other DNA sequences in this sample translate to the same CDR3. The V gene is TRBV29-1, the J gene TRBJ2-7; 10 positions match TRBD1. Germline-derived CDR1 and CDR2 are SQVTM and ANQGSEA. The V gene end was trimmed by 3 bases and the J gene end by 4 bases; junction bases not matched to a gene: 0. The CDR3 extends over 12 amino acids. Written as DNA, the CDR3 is TGCAGCGTTGAGGGACAGGGGTACGAGCAGTACTTC. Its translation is CSVEGQGYEQYF.

For the CDR3, the DNA is TGTGCCTGGAGCCTACTTGGGGGCCCATATGGCTACACCTTC. Protein: CAWSLLGGPYGYTF. The chain recombines TRBV30 with TRBJ1-2; a weak D match, TRBD1 (6 bases). Trimming stripped 3 bases from V and 5 bases from J, with 16 bases between. Germline V gives CDR1 GTSNPN, CDR2 SVGIG (reference sequence). The CDR3 contains 14 residues. Variable domain in full (rest from reference TRBV30 and TRBJ1-2): SQTIHQWPATLVQPVGSPLSLECTVEGTSNPNLYWYRQAAGRGLQLLFYSVGIGQISSEVPQNLSASRPQDRQFILSSKKLLLSDSGFYLCAWSLLGGPYGYTFGSGTRLTVV.

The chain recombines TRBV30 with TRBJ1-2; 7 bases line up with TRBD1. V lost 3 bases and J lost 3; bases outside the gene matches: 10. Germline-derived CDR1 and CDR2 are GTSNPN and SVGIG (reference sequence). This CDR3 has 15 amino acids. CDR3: CAWRQPGGNYYGYTF. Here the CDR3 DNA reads TGTGCCTGGAGACAACCAGGGGGAAACTACTATGGCTACACCTTC. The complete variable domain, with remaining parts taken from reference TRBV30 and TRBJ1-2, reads SQTIHQWPATLVQPVGSPLSLECTVEGTSNPNLYWYRQAAGRGLQLLFYSVGIGQISSEVPQNLSASRPQDRQFILSSKKLLLSDSGFYLCAWRQPGGNYYGYTFGSGTRLTVV.

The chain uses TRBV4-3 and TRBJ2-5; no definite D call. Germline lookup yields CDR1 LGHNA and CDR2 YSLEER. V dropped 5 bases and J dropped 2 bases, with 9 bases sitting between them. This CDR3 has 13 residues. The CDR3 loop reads CASSRTEQETQYF. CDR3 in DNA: TGCGCCAGCAGCAGGACGGAGCAAGAGACCCAGTACTTC.

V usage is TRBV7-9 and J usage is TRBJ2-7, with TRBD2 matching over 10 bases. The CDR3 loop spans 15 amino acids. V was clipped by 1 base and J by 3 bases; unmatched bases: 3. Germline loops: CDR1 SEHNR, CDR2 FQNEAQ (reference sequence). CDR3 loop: CASSLEGLARYEQYF. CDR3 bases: TGTGCCAGCAGCTTAGAGGGACTAGCGCGCTACGAGCAGTACTTC.

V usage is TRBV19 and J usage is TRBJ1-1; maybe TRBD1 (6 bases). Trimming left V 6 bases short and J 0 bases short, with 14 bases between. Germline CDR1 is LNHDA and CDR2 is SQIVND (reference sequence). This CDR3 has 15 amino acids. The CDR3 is CASRGAKSMNTEAFF. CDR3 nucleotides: TGTGCCAGTAGGGGGGCCAAATCGATGAACACTGAAGCTTTCTTT.

This CDR3 reads CASSLKGRTGWNEQFF. In nucleotides, the CDR3 is TGTGCCAGCAGTTTAAAGGGGCGGACAGGGTGGAATGAGCAGTTCTTC. This chain connects TRBV27 to TRBJ2-1; TRBD1 matches 8 bases. Looked up from germline, CDR1 is MNHEY and CDR2 is SMNVEV (reference sequence). CDR3 length: 16 residues. Trimming at V came to 2 bases and at J to 7 bases, leaving 10 bases not matched to a gene.

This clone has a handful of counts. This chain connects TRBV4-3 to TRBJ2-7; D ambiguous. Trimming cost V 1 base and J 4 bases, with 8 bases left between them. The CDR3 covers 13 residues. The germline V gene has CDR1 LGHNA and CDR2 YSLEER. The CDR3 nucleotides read TGCGCCAGCAGCCAAGTAGGGTATTACGAGCAGTACTTC. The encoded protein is CASSQVGYYEQYF.

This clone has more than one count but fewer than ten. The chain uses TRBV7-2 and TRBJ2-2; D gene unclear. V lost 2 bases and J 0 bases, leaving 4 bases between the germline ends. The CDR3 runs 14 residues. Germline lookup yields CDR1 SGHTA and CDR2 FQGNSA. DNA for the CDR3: TGTGCCAGCAGCTTACGCTCGAACACCGGGGAGCTGTTTTTT. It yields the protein CASSLRSNTGELFF.

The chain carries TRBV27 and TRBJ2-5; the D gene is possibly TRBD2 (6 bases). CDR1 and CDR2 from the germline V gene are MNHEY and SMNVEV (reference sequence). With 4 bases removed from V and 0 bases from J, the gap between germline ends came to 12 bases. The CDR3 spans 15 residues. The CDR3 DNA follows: TGTGCCAGCAGTTCTTCCGGGGGAAACCAAGAGACCCAGTACTTC. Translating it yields CASSSSGGNQETQYF.

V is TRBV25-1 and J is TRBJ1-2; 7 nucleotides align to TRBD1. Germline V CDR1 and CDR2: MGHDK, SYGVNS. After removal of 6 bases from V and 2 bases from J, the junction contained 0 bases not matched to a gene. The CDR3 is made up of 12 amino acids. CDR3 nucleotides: TGTGCCAGCAGGGACAGGAACTATGGCTACACCTTC. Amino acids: CASRDRNYGYTF.

CDR3: CSSGGMNTEAFF. As DNA, the CDR3 is TGCAGCTCCGGAGGAATGAACACTGAAGCTTTCTTT. The chain employs TRBV29-1 and TRBJ1-1; no firm D call. CDR3 length: 12 residues. V was shortened by 8 bases and J by 0 bases, with 10 bases between the two germline ends. Germline V gene data show CDR1 as SQVTM and CDR2 as ANQGSEA.